Below, one T cell receptor beta chain is given with its context. Its antigen is still unknown. This sample stems from a study of cytomegalovirus exposure and HLA in healthy donors. The CDR3 extends over 13 amino acids. Germline loops: CDR1 LNHDA, CDR2 SQIVND (reference sequence). J gave up 6 bases and V 6 bases, and 7 bases lay outside the gene matches. Whole-study findings and limits: The authors later found TCR association rates varying by HLA locus, with DRB1 most and HLA-C fewest. A prior analysis recorded that most TCR beta V segments were productive about 87% or about 30% of the time.

The PCR had 60 Vbeta and 13 Jbeta primers. Method: immunoSEQ multiplex PCR; TCRdb's copy keeps in-frame clones and lacks some. Of approximately 190,000 clones listed, 80% to 90% are singletons. Sequencing used PBMCs. The rearrangement uses TRBV19 and TRBJ1-2; 7 positions agree with TRBD1. The receptor comes from a man aged 40-49 years in good health and CMV-seropositive. Written as DNA, the CDR3 is TGTGCCAGTAGCCGTGGACAGGAGGATGGCTACACCTTC. This translates into CASSRGQEDGYTF. Full variable domain (remainder filled in from reference TRBV19 and TRBJ1-2): DGGITQSPKYLFRKEGQNVTLSCEQNLNHDAMYWYRQDPGQGLRLIYYSQIVNDFQKGDIAEGYSVSREKKESFPLTVTSAQKNPTAFYLCASSRGQEDGYTFGSGTRLTVV.